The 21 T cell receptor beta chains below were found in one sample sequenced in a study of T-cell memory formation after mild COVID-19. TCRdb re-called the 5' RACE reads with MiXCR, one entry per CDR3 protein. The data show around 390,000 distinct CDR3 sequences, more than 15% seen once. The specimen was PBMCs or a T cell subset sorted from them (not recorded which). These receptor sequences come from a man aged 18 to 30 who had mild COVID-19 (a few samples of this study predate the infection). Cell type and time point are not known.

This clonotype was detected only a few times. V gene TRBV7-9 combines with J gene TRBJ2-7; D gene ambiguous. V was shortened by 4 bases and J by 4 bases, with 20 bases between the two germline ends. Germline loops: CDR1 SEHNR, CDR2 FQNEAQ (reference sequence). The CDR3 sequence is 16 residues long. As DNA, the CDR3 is TGTGCCAGCAGCTCTCTCAGTCTGGGGAAAGAGTACGAGCAGTACTTC. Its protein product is CASSSLSLGKEYEQYF.

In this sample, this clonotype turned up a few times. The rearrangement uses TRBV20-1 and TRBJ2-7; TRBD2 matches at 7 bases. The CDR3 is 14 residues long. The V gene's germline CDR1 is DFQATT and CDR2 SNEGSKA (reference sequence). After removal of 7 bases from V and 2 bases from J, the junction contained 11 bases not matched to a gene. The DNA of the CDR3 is TGCAGTGGAAAAGGGACCGGGACTACCTACGAGCAGTACTTC. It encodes CSGKGTGTTYEQYF.

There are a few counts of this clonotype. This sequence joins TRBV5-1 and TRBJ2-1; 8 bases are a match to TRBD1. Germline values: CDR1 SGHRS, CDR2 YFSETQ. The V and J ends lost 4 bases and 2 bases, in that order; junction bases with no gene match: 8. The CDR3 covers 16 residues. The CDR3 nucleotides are TGCGCCAGCAGCAAAGACAGGGGAGGCACCTACAATGAGCAGTTCTTC. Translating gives CASSKDRGGTYNEQFF. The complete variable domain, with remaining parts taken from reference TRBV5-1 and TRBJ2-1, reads KAGVTQTPRYLIKTRGQQVTLSCSPISGHRSVSWYQQTPGQGLQFLFEYFSETQRNKGNFPGRFSGRQFSNSRSEMNVSTLELGDSALYLCASSKDRGGTYNEQFFGPGTRLTVL.

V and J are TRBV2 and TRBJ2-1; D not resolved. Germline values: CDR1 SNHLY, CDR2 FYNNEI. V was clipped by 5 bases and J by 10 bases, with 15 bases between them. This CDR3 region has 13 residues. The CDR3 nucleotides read TGTGCCAGCAGTACCGGTTGGGGTGTAGAGCAGTTCTTC. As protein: CASSTGWGVEQFF.

CDR3 sequence reads: CASSKWTGEYEQYV. CDR3 in DNA: TGTGCCAGCAGCAAGTGGACTGGTGAATACGAGCAGTACGTC. The chain has TRBV7-9 and TRBJ2-7; weak D call: TRBD2 (5 bases). Germline values: CDR1 SEHNR, CDR2 FQNEAQ (reference sequence). V lost 5 bases to trimming and J lost 4 bases, with 15 bases between them. There are 14 residues in the CDR3.

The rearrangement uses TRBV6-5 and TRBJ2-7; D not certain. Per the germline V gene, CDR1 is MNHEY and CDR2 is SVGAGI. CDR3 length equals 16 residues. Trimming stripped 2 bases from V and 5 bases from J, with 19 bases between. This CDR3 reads CASSYGSLPVLNEQYF. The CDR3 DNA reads TGTGCCAGCAGTTACGGCAGCCTCCCGGTTCTGAACGAGCAGTACTTC.

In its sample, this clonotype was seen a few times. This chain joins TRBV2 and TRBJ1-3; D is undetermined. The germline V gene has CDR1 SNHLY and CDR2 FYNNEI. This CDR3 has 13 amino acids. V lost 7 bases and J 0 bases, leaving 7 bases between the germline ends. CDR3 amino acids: CASKSDSGNTIYF. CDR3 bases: TGTGCCAGCAAGTCCGACTCTGGAAACACCATATATTTT.

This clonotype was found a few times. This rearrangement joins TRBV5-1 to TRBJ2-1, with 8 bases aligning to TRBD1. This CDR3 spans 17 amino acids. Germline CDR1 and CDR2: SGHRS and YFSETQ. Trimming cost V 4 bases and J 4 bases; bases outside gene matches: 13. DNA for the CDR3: TGCGCCAGCAGCATCTACATCAGGGGGCGCCTATACAATGAGCAGTTCTTC. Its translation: CASSIYIRGRLYNEQFF.

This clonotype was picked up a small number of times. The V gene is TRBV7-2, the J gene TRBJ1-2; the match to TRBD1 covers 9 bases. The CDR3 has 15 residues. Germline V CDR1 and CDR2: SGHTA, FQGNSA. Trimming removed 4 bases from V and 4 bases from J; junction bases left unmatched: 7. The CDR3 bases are TGTGCCAGCAGCTCGCGGACAGGGGTGCCCTATGGCTACACCTTC. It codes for CASSSRTGVPYGYTF.

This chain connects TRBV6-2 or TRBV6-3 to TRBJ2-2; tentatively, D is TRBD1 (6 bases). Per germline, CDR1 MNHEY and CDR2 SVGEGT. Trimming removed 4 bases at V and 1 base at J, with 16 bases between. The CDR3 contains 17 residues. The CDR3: CASSSLRTVENTGELFF. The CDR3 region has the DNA TGTGCCAGCAGTTCCCTTCGGACAGTTGAGAACACCGGGGAGCTGTTTTTT.

CDR3 residues: CASSPRTSRGDTQYF. CDR3 sequence (DNA): TGCGCCAGCAGCCCCAGAACTAGCCGGGGAGATACGCAGTATTTT. This chain joins TRBV5-1 and TRBJ2-3, with a possible D match to TRBD2 (6 bases). CDR1 is SGHRS, CDR2 YFSETQ, per germline. This CDR3 region has 15 residues. Deletions cut 4 bases from V and 5 bases from J, with 17 bases between.

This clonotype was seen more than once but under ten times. Here the CDR3 reads CASSRAGTGDQPQHF. The CDR3 bases are TGTGCCAGCAGCCGAGCCGGGACAGGGGATCAGCCCCAGCATTTT. V is TRBV7-2 and J is TRBJ1-5, with TRBD1 matching 10 bases. Trimming at V came to 5 bases and at J to 5 bases, leaving 6 bases not matched to a gene. This CDR3 comprises 15 residues. Looked up from germline, CDR1 is SGHTA and CDR2 is FQGNSA.

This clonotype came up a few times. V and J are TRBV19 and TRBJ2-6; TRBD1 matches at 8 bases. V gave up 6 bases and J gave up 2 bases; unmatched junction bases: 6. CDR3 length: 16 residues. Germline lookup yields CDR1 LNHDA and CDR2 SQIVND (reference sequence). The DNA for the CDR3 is TGTGCCAGTAGCCTACGGACAGGGCCTGGGGCCAACGTCCTGACTTTC. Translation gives CASSLRTGPGANVLTF.

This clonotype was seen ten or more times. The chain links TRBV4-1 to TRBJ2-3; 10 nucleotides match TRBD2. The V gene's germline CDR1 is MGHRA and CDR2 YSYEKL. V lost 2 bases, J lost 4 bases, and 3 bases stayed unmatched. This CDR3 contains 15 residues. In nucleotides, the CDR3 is TGCGCCAGCAGCCAATCTAGCGGGGGTGCAGATACGCAGTATTTT. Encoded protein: CASSQSSGGADTQYF.

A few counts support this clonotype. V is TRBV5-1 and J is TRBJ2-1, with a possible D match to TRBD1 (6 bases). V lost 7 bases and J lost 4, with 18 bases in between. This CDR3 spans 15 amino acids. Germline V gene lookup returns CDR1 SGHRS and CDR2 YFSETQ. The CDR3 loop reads CASYPGQGLYNEQFF. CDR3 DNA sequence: TGCGCCAGCTACCCCGGGCAGGGGCTTTACAATGAGCAGTTCTTC.

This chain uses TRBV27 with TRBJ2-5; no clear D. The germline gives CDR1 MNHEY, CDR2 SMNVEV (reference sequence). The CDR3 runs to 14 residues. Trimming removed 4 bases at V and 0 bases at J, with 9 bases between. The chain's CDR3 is CASSSDQYQETQYF. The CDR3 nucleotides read TGTGCCAGCAGTTCGGACCAGTACCAAGAGACCCAGTACTTC.

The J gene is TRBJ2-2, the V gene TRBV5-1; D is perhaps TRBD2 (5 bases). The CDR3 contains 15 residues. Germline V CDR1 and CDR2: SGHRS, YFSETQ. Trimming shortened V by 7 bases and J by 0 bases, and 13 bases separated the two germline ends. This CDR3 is CASRGIDPNTGELFF. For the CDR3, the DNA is TGCGCCAGCCGAGGGATAGATCCGAACACCGGGGAGCTGTTTTTT.

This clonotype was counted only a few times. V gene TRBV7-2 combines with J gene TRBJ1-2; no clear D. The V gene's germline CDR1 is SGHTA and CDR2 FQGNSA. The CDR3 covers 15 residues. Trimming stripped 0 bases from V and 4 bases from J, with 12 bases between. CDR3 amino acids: CASSLATQDSYGYTF. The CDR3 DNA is TGTGCCAGCAGCTTAGCTACCCAGGACTCCTATGGCTACACCTTC.

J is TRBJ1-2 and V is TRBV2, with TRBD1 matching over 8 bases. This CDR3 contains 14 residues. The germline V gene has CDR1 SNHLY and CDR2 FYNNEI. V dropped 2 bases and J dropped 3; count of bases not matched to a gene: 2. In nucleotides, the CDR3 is TGTGCCAGCAGTGAAACAGGGGGTGACTATGGCTACACCTTC. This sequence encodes CASSETGGDYGYTF. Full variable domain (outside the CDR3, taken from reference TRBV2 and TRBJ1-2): EPEVTQTPSHQVTQMGQEVILRCVPISNHLYFYWYRQILGQKVEFLVSFYNNEISEKSEIFDDQFSVERPDGSNFTLKIRSTKLEDSAMYFCASSETGGDYGYTFGSGTRLTVV.

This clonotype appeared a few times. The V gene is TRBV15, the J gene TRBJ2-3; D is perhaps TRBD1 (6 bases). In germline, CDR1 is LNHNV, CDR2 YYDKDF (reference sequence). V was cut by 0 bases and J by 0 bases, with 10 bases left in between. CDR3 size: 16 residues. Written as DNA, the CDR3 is TGTGCCACCAGCAGAGATGGGGGCACTAGCACAGATACGCAGTATTTT. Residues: CATSRDGGTSTDTQYF.

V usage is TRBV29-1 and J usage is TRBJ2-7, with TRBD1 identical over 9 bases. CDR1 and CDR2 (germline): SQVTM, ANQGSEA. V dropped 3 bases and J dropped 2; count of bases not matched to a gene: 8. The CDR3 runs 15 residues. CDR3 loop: CSVEGQGATPYEQYF. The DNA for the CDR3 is TGCAGCGTTGAGGGACAGGGCGCAACACCCTACGAGCAGTACTTC.